This T cell receptor beta chain was recorded in a study of cytomegalovirus exposure and HLA in healthy donors. Study overall: Most donors, just over 80% of approximately 400 genotyped, fell in the Caucasian-associated ancestry cluster. Study conclusions and caveats: In presence/absence analyses, roughly uniform sequencing depth across donors was assumed.

Germline V CDR1 and CDR2: SEHNR, FQNEAQ (reference sequence). V lost 1 base, J lost 6 bases, and 8 bases stayed unmatched. This CDR3 region has 16 residues. The PCR was carried out with 60 Vbeta primers and 13 Jbeta primers. Profiled with immunoSEQ multiplex PCR; TCRdb holds only in-frame clones, not every one. Among about 89,000 clones, 77% were seen once, and the ten largest hold 3.7%. Note on this clone: The antigen is unknown.

The J gene is TRBJ1-2, the V gene TRBV7-9; TRBD1 matches at 10 bases. The specimen was PBMCs. The TCR sequence derives from a man aged 30 to 39 in good health and CMV-seronegative. The CDR3 reads CASSLVSGQGGDGYTF. CDR3 nucleotides: TGTGCCAGCAGCTTAGTTTCTGGACAGGGGGGTGATGGCTACACCTTC. Complete variable domain (other parts from reference TRBV7-9 and TRBJ1-2): DTGVSQNPRHKITKRGQNVTFRCDPISEHNRLYWYRQTLGQGPEFLTYFQNEAQLEKSRLLSDRFSAERPKGSFSTLEIQRTEQGDSAMYLCASSLVSGQGGDGYTFGSGTRLTVV.